The T cell receptor (beta chain) under discussion was sequenced for a study of monozygotic twins with inflammatory bowel disease. The study, taken as a whole, reports: Among IBD patients, fewer clonotypes were shared with others than among healthy twins, especially with disease activity. Data gave no support to a single strong signal or clonotype associated with IBD. The authors could not tell different T cell subtypes apart.

Of note for this clonotype: Its specificity is not known.

The CDR3 sequence is 14 residues long. The germline V gene has CDR1 GTSNPN and CDR2 SVGIG (reference sequence). Each sample's cDNA came from eight separate reactions. TCRdb reanalyzed the 5' RACE reads and collapses them to one entry per CDR3 protein, without DNA. Its listing shows 400,000 to 500,000 distinct CDR3 sequences. The V gene is TRBV30, the J gene TRBJ1-5; the TRBD1 assignment by TCRdb is unverifiable without DNA. The sequence derives from a human donor with ulcerative colitis or Crohn's disease, or a healthy co-twin of an affected twin (not recorded which). The sample was blood. CDR3 amino acids: CAWSVPWGVQPQHF.